The sequence of this T cell receptor beta chain was determined in a study of T-cell memory formation after mild COVID-19 (dated by TCRdb to the early 2020s). In the study overall: TCR sequence clusters from the two donors were found to be largely donor specific. The cohort comprised two young, previously healthy adult volunteers, one female and one male. T-cell clones expanding and contracting after mild COVID-19 in a couple of donors were tracked by longitudinal TCRalpha and TCRbeta repertoire sequencing. Study-level results and caveats: Contracting CD4+ clones appeared mostly in the CM and EM memory subsets, whereas CD8+ clones were enriched in EMRA. SARS-CoV-2 specificity of the second-wave clones peaking on day 37 was not confirmed. Only a couple of mild cases were covered by the study, and larger cohorts that include severe cases with pre-infection samples were considered necessary. Some responding clones were detected in pre-infection memory, which suggested that pre-existing cross-reactive memory T cells had joined the SARS-CoV-2 response. Clones that contracted from day 15 to 85 showed balanced CD4/CD8 phenotypes, whereas a second wave of clones that expanded from day 15 to 37 leaned towards CD4+.

PBMCs were isolated by Ficoll-Paque density gradient centrifugation. This clonotype was seen a few times. Its specific antigen is unknown. No qualities accompany the bases; no much larger clone lies one base away. The CDR3 runs 16 amino acids, cysteine and phenylalanine included. The kept DNA is CDR3 alone, 48 bases in frame from the first base. The germline V and J ends show losses of 1 base and 4 bases respectively, and no gene match explains 8 bases of the junction. The germline V gene specifies SGHAT as CDR1 and FQNNGV as CDR2. Sequenced using an Illumina NovaSeq 6000. cDNA libraries for TCRalpha and TCRbeta were prepared by 5'RACE using constant-segment primers, with sample barcodes and unique molecular identifiers added. RNA was extracted from every sample with Trizol reagent. Library amplification was performed in two PCR steps, and a second sample barcode and Illumina TruSeq adapters were introduced in the second step. Libraries were sequenced on an Illumina NovaSeq with 2 x 150 bp paired-end reads. Turning to the authors' computational methods: The reads were demultiplexed and collapsed into UMI-guided consensus sequences using migec v1.2.7. With mixcr v2.1.11, UMI consensuses were aligned to TRA and TRB V and J templates and assembled into clonotypes. A clonotype was counted as expanded or contracted only if both edgeR and NoisET called the change significant, with noise models trained on biological replicates. For edgeR calls, the cutoffs were a false discovery rate-adjusted p below 0.01 and a log2 fold-change threshold of 1. As an exploratory analysis of dynamics, max-normalized trajectories of the 1000 most abundant clonotypes were examined with PCA combined with hierarchical clustering. Separately sequenced CD4+ and CD8+ repertoires were used to assign a CD4 or CD8 phenotype to each responding clone. Using fastp at Q25 and MiXCR, TCRdb reprocessed the public reads and kept productive beta chains. Under each unique CDR3 protein, matching rows form one entry showing the most common genes and DNA. TCRdb's processing, not the authors' own work, is the source of the V and J calls. The sample table records roughly 450,000 distinct CDR3 sequences; under 20% of these occur just once. Of the sample, around a fifth is held by the ten largest clones.

The sequence was obtained from a man between 18 and 29 years old who had mild COVID-19 (a few samples of this study predate the infection). The sample titles of this study are shuffled in the database, so cell type and time point are left out; the donor was told from shared clones. The sequence is built from TRBV11-2 and TRBJ2-3; 7 middle bases align to TRBD2. Sequencing was carried out using PBMCs or a T cell subset sorted from them (not recorded which). The sequence in DNA is TGTGCCAGCAGCTTAGTGCGAGCGGGATTGGCAGATACGCAGTATTTT. It specifies CASSLVRAGLADTQYF.